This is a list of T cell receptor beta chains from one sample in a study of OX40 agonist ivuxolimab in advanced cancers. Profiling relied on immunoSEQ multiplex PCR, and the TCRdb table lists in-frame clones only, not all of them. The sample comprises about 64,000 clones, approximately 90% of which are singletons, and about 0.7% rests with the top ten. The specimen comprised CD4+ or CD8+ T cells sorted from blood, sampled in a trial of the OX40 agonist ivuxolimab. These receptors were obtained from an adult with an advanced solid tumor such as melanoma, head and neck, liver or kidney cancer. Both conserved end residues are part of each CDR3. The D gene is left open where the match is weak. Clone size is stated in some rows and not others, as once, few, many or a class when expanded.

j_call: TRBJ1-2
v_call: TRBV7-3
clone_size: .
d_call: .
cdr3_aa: CASSLFGGTGYTF
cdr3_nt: TGTGCCAGCAGCCTCTTCGGTGGCACCGGCTACACCTTC

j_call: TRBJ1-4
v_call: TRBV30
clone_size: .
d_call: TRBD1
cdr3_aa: CAWSPTGGKLFF
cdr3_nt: TGTGCCTGGAGCCCGACAGGGGGGAAACTGTTTTTT

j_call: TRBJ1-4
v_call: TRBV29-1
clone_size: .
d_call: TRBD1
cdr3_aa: CSVAPGQEGEKLFF
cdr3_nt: TGCAGCGTTGCACCGGGACAGGAGGGGGAAAAACTGTTTTTT

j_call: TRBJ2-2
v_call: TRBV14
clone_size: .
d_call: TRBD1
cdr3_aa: CASSLQGPNTGELFF
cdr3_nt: TGTGCCAGCAGCCTACAGGGGCCGAACACCGGGGAGCTGTTTTTT

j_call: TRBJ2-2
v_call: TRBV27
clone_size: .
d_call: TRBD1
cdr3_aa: CASSPRTGPEGELFF
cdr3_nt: TGTGCCAGCAGTCCGAGGACAGGGCCCGAAGGGGAGCTGTTTTTT

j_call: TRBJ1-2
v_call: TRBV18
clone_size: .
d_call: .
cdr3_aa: CASSPRQQANYGYTF
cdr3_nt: TGTGCCAGCTCCCCACGACAGCAAGCTAACTATGGCTACACCTTC

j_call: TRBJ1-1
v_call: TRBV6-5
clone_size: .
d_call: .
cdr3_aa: CASSPDENTEAFF
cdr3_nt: TGTGCCAGCAGCCCGGACGAGAACACTGAAGCTTTCTTT

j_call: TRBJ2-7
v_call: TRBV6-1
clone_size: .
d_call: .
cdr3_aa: CASRGAQSTSEQYF
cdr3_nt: TGTGCCAGCCGGGGGGCCCAATCCACTTCCGAGCAGTACTTC

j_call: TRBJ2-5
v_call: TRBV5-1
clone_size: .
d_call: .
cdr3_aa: CASSVSGTLGGETQYF
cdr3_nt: TGCGCCAGCAGCGTTTCCGGGACACTAGGAGGAGAGACCCAGTACTTC

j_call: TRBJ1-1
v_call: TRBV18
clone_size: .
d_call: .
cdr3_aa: CASSPFPAGTEAFF
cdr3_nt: TGTGCCAGCTCACCATTTCCGGCGGGCACTGAAGCTTTCTTT

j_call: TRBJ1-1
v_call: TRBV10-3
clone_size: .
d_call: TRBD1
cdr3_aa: CAISRQGSTEAFF
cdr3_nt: TGTGCCATCAGTCGACAGGGGTCCACTGAAGCTTTCTTT

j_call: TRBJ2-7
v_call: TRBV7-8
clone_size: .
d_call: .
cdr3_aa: CASSPTRGVGEQYF
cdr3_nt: TGTGCCAGCAGCCCGACTAGAGGAGTAGGCGAGCAGTACTTC

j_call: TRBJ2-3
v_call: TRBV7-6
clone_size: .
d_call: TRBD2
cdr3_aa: CASSRGLAGEGDTQYF
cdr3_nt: TGTGCCAGCAGCCGTGGACTAGCGGGAGAGGGAGATACGCAGTATTTT

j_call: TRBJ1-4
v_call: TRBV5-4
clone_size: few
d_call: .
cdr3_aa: CASSLGRAGEKLFF
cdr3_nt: TGTGCCAGCAGCTTGGGCAGGGCAGGAGAAAAACTGTTTTTT

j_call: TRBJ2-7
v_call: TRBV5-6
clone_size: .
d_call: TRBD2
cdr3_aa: CASSLLGATSGSSYEQYF
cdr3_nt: TGTGCCAGCAGCCTATTGGGGGCGACTAGCGGGAGCTCCTACGAGCAGTACTTC

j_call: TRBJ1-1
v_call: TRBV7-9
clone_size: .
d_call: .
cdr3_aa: CASSLADGQAFF
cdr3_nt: TGTGCCAGCAGCTTAGCGGACGGGCAAGCTTTCTTT

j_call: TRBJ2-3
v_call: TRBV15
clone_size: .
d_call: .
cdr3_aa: CATSRVERADTQYF
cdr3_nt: TGTGCCACCAGCAGGGTGGAGCGAGCAGATACGCAGTATTTT

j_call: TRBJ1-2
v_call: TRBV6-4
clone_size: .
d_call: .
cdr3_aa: CASRRDTANYGYTF
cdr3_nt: TGTGCCAGCAGACGGGACACCGCTAACTATGGCTACACCTTC

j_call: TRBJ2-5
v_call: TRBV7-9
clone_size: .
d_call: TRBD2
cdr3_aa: CASSQTFRGSGETQYF
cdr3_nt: TGTGCCAGCAGCCAGACTTTTCGCGGGAGTGGGGAGACCCAGTACTTC

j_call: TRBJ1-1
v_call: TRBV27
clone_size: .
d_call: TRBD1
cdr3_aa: CASQGGHTEAFF
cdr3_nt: TGTGCCAGCCAAGGGGGCCACACTGAAGCTTTCTTT

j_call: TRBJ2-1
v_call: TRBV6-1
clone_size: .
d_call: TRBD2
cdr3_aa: CASSEPTGGGRINNEQFF
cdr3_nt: TGTGCCAGCAGTGAACCCACCGGGGGAGGGAGGATTAACAATGAGCAGTTCTTC

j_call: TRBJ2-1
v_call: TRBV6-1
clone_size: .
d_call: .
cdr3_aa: CASSEAHPNYKLDNEQFF
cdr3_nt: TGTGCCAGCAGTGAAGCCCATCCCAACTACAAACTTGACAATGAGCAGTTCTTC

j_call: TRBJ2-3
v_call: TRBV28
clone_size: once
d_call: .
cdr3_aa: CASSPRQGRPAQYF
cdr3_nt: TGTGCCAGCAGCCCTCGCCAGGGCCGACCTGCGCAGTATTTT

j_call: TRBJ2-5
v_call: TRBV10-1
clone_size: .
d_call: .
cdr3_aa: CASSESNGLSQETQYF
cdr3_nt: TGCGCCAGCAGTGAGTCGAATGGACTATCCCAAGAGACCCAGTACTTC

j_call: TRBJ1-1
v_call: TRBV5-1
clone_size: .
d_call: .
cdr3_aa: CASTRATNTEAFF
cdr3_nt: TGCGCCAGCACCAGGGCCACGAACACTGAAGCTTTCTTT

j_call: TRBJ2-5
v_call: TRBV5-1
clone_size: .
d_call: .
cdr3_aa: CASSFDPKETQYF
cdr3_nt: TGCGCCAGCAGCTTTGACCCGAAGGAGACCCAGTACTTC

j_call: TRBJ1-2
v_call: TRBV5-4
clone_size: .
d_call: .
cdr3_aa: CASSLGGVDYGYTF
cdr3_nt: TGTGCCAGCAGCTTGGGCGGGGTTGACTATGGCTACACCTTC

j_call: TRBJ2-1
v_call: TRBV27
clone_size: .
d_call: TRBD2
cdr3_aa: CASSPRLAYEQFF
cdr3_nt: TGTGCCAGCAGTCCCAGACTAGCCTATGAGCAGTTCTTC

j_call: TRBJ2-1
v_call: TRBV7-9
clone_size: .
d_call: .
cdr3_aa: CASSLARMGRSSYNEQFF
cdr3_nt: TGTGCCAGCAGCTTAGCGCGTATGGGACGGAGCTCCTACAATGAGCAGTTCTTC

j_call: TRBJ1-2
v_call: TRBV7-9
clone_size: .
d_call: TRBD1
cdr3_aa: CASSLDRVTGYTF
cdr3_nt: TGTGCCAGCAGCTTGGACAGGGTGACGGGCTACACCTTC